This T cell receptor beta chain is drawn from a study of blood T cell repertoires in COVID-19. CDR1 is KGHSH and CDR2 is LQKENI in the germline V gene. The V and J ends lost 4 bases and 9 bases respectively, with 15 bases between them. The CDR3 length is 13 residues. Repertoires were generated with immunoSEQ multiplex PCR, while TCRdb's copy carries only in-frame clones and drops some. There are some 300,000 clones in the sample; under 90% occur only once, and less than 2% lies in the top ten. This sequence originates from a woman between 35 and 50 years old who had recovered from COVID-19. The sample taken for sequencing was PBMCs or T cells enriched from blood (not recorded which). The chain is built from TRBV18 and TRBJ1-2, with a weak D call TRBD1 (5 bases). DNA for the CDR3: TGTGCCAGCTCACTCGACAGTAGGGAAAGCTACACCTTC. This sequence encodes CASSLDSRESYTF.